This record covers a single TCR beta chain. As yet, its antigen is unknown. This sample was taken from a study of cytomegalovirus exposure and HLA in healthy donors. V was clipped by 1 base and J by 7 bases; unmatched bases: 3. CDR1 is SGHNT, CDR2 YENEEA, per germline. The CDR3 totals 14 residues. The study ran its PCR with 60 Vbeta and 13 Jbeta primers. Only in-frame clones appear in the TCRdb table, and some are missing; sequencing was by immunoSEQ multiplex PCR. The table has under 200,000 clones, 82% seen once. General study findings and limits: Previous analysis showed most TCR beta V segments were productive about 90% or about 30% of the time.

This chain links TRBV11-3 with TRBJ2-1, with 8 nucleotides matching TRBD2. Sequenced material: PBMCs. The sequence came from a girl under 10 years old in good health and CMV-seropositive. DNA for the CDR3: TGTGCCAGCAGCTTAGGATTAGCGGGAAATGAGCAGTTCTTC. Residues: CASSLGLAGNEQFF. The complete variable domain, with remaining parts taken from reference TRBV11-3 and TRBJ2-1, reads EAGVVQSPRYKIIEKKQPVAFWCNPISGHNTLYWYLQNLGQGPELLIRYENEEAVDDSQLPKDRFSAERLKGVDSTLKIQPAELGDSAVYLCASSLGLAGNEQFFGPGTRLTVL.